This TCR beta chain emerged from a study of T cell repertoires in cytomegalovirus infection. Study summary: Use of recently identified HLA-C-restricted and well-studied HLA-B-restricted CMV epitopes was part of the study. Indications came from public TCR beta signatures; they pointed to CMV infection and to a matching HLA type. Overall study findings and caveats: It was HLA-C-restricted CMV-specific TCR beta clonotypes that dominated the response ex vivo.

As concerns this clonotype: Its antigen is unknown.

TCRdb processed the reads anew with MiXCR; each CDR3 protein has one entry. This sample yields some 30,000 distinct CDR3 sequences, of which approximately 18% are seen a single time; approximately 78% belongs to the top ten. The CDR3 loop spans 16 amino acids. Germline CDR1 and CDR2: SGHTA and FQGTGA. This specimen consisted of CD8+ T cells from cultured PBMCs, obtained from culture after CMV antigen stimulation. The receptor's source is a human donor in good health (CMV status not recorded). Some clones in this sample may be carry-over from other donors' samples. The chain carries TRBV7-3 and TRBJ2-1; D possibly corresponds to TRBD1 (6 bases). Here the CDR3 reads CASSSQVGQPNNEQFF. The CDR3 region has the DNA TGTGCGAGCTCATCCCAGGTCGGACAGCCGAACAATGAGCAGTTCTTC.